This entry concerns a single T cell receptor beta chain. The antigen is not known. A junction boundary mismatches the germline segment, possibly from a read error. There were no patients who had received any treatment before thyroid surgery. This entry is derived from a study of metastatic and nonmetastatic thyroid tumors. This CDR3 spans 17 amino acids. Germline V gives CDR1 LNHDA, CDR2 SQIVND (reference sequence). Whole-study results and caveats: In blood and tumor, TCR beta diversity was reportedly significantly higher in malignant thyroid tumors than in benign nodules.

TCRdb re-analyzed the PCR reads through MiXCR. The sample has tens of thousands of clones; approximately 18% are singletons. This clonotype originated in a male donor with papillary thyroid cancer or a benign thyroid nodule (not recorded which). Some clones in this sample may be carry-over from other donors' samples. The material sequenced was blood. V is TRBV19 and J is TRBJ2-1; 10 bases fit TRBD1. CDR3 sequence: CVSTSQGLGQGNNEQFF. The CDR3 coding sequence is TGTGTCAGTACCTCTCAAGGCTTGGGACAGGGGAACAATGAGCAGTTCTTC.